A selection of T cell receptor beta chains follows, all from one sample in a study of cytomegalovirus exposure and HLA in healthy donors. Profiling relied on immunoSEQ multiplex PCR, and the TCRdb table lists in-frame clones only, not all of them. The data contain about 160,000 clones, over 75% of them seen just once; the ten biggest clones take up less than 2%. Specimen: PBMCs. All receptors derive from a woman between 18 and 30 years old in good health and CMV-seronegative. The CDR3 runs from the conserved cysteine through the conserved F or W. D genes are given only for firm matches. Size is omitted from some rows. Given values are once, few, many or a class for expanded clones.

V gene,J gene,D gene,clone size,CDR3 length,CDR3 DNA,CDR3 protein
TRBV5-1,TRBJ1-2,TRBD1,NA,15,TGCGCCAGCAGTCGAACAGGGGGCACTTACTATGGCTACACCTTC,CASSRTGGTYYGYTF
TRBV19,TRBJ2-7,TRBD2,NA,15,TGTGCCAGTAGTCCCGGGACTAGCGGTTCCTACGAGCAGTACTTC,CASSPGTSGSYEQYF
TRBV6-1,TRBJ2-3,TRBD1,NA,14,TGTGCCGGGGGACAGAGACCTAGCACAGATACGCAGTATTTT,CAGGQRPSTDTQYF
TRBV6-6,TRBJ1-4,NA,few,15,TGTGCCAGCAGCGGCCTCGGGTCAACTAATGAAAAACTGTTTTTT,CASSGLGSTNEKLFF
TRBV28,TRBJ1-2,TRBD1,NA,15,TGCGCCAGCAGTCCCAGACAGGGCCTTTCCTATGGCTACACCTTC,CASSPRQGLSYGYTF
TRBV19,TRBJ1-5,NA,NA,15,TGTGCCAGTAGTATTACCGAGTATAGCAATCAGCCCCAGCATTTT,CASSITEYSNQPQHF
TRBV11-2,TRBJ2-7,NA,NA,14,TGTGCCAGCAGCTTATCAGGGGTGACCTACGAGCAGTACTTC,CASSLSGVTYEQYF
TRBV7-9,TRBJ1-1,NA,few,12,TGTGCCAGCAGCTTAGGGACAGTAGAAGCTTTCTTT,CASSLGTVEAFF
TRBV18,TRBJ1-1,TRBD1,once,15,TGTGCCAGCTCTACAACAGGGGTAGGGGTCACTGAAGCTTTCTTT,CASSTTGVGVTEAFF
TRBV19,TRBJ1-5,NA,NA,13,TGTGCCAGTGCCCGACAGGGCAATCAGCCCCAGCATTTT,CASARQGNQPQHF
TRBV7-9,TRBJ2-7,NA,few,12,TGTTCCAGCGCCGGGTTGGCCCACGAGCAGTACTTC,CSSAGLAHEQYF
TRBV9,TRBJ2-3,TRBD2,once,16,TGTGCCAGCAGCGCAGGGACTAGCGCTTATTCGGATACGCAGTATTTT,CASSAGTSAYSDTQYF
TRBV5-1,TRBJ2-1,NA,once,14,TGCGCCAGCAGTCCGGGAACGGTCTACAATGAGCAGTTCTTC,CASSPGTVYNEQFF
TRBV28,TRBJ1-3,NA,NA,16,TGTGCCAGCACTAACAGGAGAGGCTTGGGCGGAAACACCATATATTTT,CASTNRRGLGGNTIYF
TRBV13,TRBJ2-7,TRBD1,NA,15,TGTGCCAGCAGCCCAGGGACAGGGGGAAACTACGAGCAGTACTTC,CASSPGTGGNYEQYF
TRBV6-6,TRBJ2-7,TRBD2,NA,16,TGTGCCAGCAGTTACTCTGTAGCGGGGGGGGCCTACGAGCAGTACTTC,CASSYSVAGGAYEQYF
TRBV28,TRBJ1-2,TRBD1,NA,14,TGTGCCAGCCGGGGTACAGGGGTAGGCTATGGCTACACCTTC,CASRGTGVGYGYTF
TRBV5-1,TRBJ1-1,NA,NA,18,TGCGCCAGCAGTGATTCCAAACAAATGGGGGGAGCGAACACTGAAGCTTTCTTT,CASSDSKQMGGANTEAFF
TRBV18,TRBJ1-1,TRBD1,NA,15,TGTGCCAGCTCACCGGGACAGGACCTGAACACTGAAGCTTTCTTT,CASSPGQDLNTEAFF
TRBV5-6,TRBJ1-1,NA,NA,12,TGTGCCAGCAGCTTCATGAACACTGAAGCTTTCTTT,CASSFMNTEAFF
TRBV18,TRBJ1-1,TRBD1,few,16,TGTGCCAGCTACCCGGGGACAGGGAGACGAATTGGTGAAGCTTTCTTT,CASYPGTGRRIGEAFF
TRBV6-5,TRBJ2-1,NA,few,14,TGTGCCAGCAGTTACGGGGGCAGGGTAGATGAGCAGTTCTTC,CASSYGGRVDEQFF
TRBV7-9,TRBJ1-4,NA,NA,16,TGTGCCAGCAGCTTAGTCCCAAGCCAGTCCGGGGGAAAACTGTTTTTT,CASSLVPSQSGGKLFF
TRBV7-8,TRBJ2-7,TRBD2,NA,17,TGTGCCAGCAGCCCCGACCGAGGACTAGCGAGGATCTCCGAGCAGTACTTC,CASSPDRGLARISEQYF
TRBV5-1,TRBJ2-7,NA,NA,13,TGCGCCAGCAGTCCGGACAAGACCTACGAGCAGTACTTC,CASSPDKTYEQYF
TRBV29-1,TRBJ1-4,TRBD1,NA,13,TGCAGCGTTGATAAGGGACAGGGGGAAAAACTGTTTTTT,CSVDKGQGEKLFF
TRBV7-9,TRBJ1-1,NA,NA,13,TGTGCCAGCAGCCTAGGGGAGGTCCGTGAAGCTTTCTTT,CASSLGEVREAFF
TRBV5-1,TRBJ2-2,TRBD1,NA,16,TGCGCCAGCAGCTTGGGACAGGGGGCGAGTACCGGGGAGCTGTTTTTT,CASSLGQGASTGELFF
TRBV4-2,TRBJ2-1,TRBD1,NA,17,TGTGCCAGCAGCCAACCGAGTTTGAGACAGGGGGTGGATGAGCAGTTCTTC,CASSQPSLRQGVDEQFF
TRBV11-1,TRBJ2-3,TRBD2,once,15,TGTGCCAGCAGCCCGAGCGGGACGGACACAGATACGCAGTATTTT,CASSPSGTDTDTQYF
TRBV5-4,TRBJ1-6,TRBD1,NA,14,TGTGCCAGCAGCCTCGGGACAGGGATCCCACCCCTCCACTTT,CASSLGTGIPPLHF
TRBV7-2,TRBJ2-7,NA,NA,15,TGTGCCAGCAGCTTAGGGGCCGGAACCTCCTACGAGCAGTACTTC,CASSLGAGTSYEQYF
TRBV5-6,TRBJ1-4,TRBD1,NA,13,TGTGCCAGCAGCACGACAGGGAGTGAAAAACTGTTTTTT,CASSTTGSEKLFF
TRBV5-1,TRBJ1-2,NA,NA,13,TGCGCCAGCAGCTTCGCAGACTACTATGGCTACACCTTC,CASSFADYYGYTF
TRBV11-2,TRBJ1-5,TRBD1,NA,15,TGTGCCAGCAGCTTAAACCCACAGGGGCATCAGCCCCAGCATTTT,CASSLNPQGHQPQHF
TRBV2,TRBJ2-1,TRBD2,NA,18,TGTGCCAGCAGCCCTCTCACCGGGCTAGCGGGAAGGTACAATGAGCAGTTCTTC,CASSPLTGLAGRYNEQFF
TRBV28,TRBJ2-3,TRBD1,once,14,TGTGCCAGCAGTTTCCGGGACAGGCCAGATACGCAGTATTTT,CASSFRDRPDTQYF
TRBV7-3,TRBJ2-7,TRBD1,NA,14,TGTGCCAGCAGCTGTGGGCAGGGGGTAGGCGAGCAGTACTTC,CASSCGQGVGEQYF
TRBV5-1,TRBJ2-3,TRBD2,once,13,TGCGCCAGCAGCTGGACTAGCGGAGATACGCAGTATTTT,CASSWTSGDTQYF
TRBV28,TRBJ2-7,TRBD1,NA,16,TGTGCCAGCAGTTCATGGGGACAGGCTTCGACCTACGAGCAGTACTTC,CASSSWGQASTYEQYF
TRBV11-2,TRBJ1-2,NA,few,13,TGTGCCAGCAGCCGAACGAGGGACTATGGCTACACCTTC,CASSRTRDYGYTF
TRBV11-2,TRBJ1-3,NA,NA,15,TGTGCCAGCACCTGGACCGGGCCGGGAGGAAACACCATATATTTT,CASTWTGPGGNTIYF